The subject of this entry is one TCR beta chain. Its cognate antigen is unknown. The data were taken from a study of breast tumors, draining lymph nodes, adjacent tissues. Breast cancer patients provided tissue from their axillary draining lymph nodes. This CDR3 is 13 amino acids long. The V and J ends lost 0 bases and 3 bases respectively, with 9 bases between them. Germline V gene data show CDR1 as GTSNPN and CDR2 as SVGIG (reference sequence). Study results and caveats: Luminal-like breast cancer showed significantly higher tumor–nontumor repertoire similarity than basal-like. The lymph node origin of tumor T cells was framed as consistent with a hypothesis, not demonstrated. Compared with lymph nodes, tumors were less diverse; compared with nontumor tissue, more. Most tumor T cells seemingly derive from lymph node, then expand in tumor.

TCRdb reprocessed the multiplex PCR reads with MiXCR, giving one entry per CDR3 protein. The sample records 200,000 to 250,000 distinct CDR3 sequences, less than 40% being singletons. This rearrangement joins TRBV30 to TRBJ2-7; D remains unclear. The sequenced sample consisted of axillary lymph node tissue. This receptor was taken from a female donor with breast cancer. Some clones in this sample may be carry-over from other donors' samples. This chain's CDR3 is CAWSVIGYYEQYF. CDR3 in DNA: TGTGCCTGGAGTGTAATAGGATACTACGAGCAGTACTTC.